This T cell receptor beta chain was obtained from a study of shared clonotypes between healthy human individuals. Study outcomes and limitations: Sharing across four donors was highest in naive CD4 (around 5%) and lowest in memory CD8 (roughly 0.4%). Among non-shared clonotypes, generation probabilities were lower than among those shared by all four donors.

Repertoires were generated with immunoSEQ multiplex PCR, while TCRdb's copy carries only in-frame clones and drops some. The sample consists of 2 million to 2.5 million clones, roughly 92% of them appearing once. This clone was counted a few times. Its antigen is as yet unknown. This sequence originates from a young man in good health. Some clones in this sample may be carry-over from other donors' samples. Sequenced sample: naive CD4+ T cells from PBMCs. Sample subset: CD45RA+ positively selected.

CDR3 region: CSVERTEAFF. In DNA form, the CDR3 reads TGCAGCGTCGAAAGAACTGAAGCTTTCTTT. The chain employs TRBV29-1 and TRBJ1-1; D is unresolved. Per germline, CDR1 SQVTM and CDR2 ANQGSEA. V was clipped by 6 bases and J by 5 bases, with 7 bases between them. This CDR3 comprises 10 residues.